Presented here are 22 T cell receptor beta chains from one specimen sequenced in a study of T cell responses to AZD1222 COVID-19 vaccine. The method was immunoSEQ multiplex PCR; TCRdb's version includes in-frame clones alone and lacks a portion of them. The data hold tens of thousands of clones, with over 85% observed a single time. Sequencing used peripheral blood, obtained on day 0 of AZD1222 vaccination. The receptors were gathered from an adult in good health.

V usage is TRBV18 and J usage is TRBJ2-4; no definite D call. The CDR3 is 14 residues long. Germline values: CDR1 KGHSH, CDR2 LQKENI. V lost 0 bases and J lost 7, with 10 bases in between. The CDR3 loop reads CASSPPSQSNIQYF. The CDR3 DNA follows: TGTGCCAGCTCACCACCGAGCCAGTCCAACATTCAGTACTTC.

The chain recombines TRBV6-6 with TRBJ2-5; D call uncertain. The CDR3 runs 15 residues. CDR1 and CDR2 (germline): MNHNY, SVGAGI (reference sequence). With 2 bases removed from V and 4 bases from J, the gap between germline ends came to 14 bases. CDR3 bases: TGTGCCAGCAGTTACCGCTCTTTTAGACTAGAGACCCAGTACTTC. Protein sequence: CASSYRSFRLETQYF.

This clone is a singleton in its sample. The chain recombines TRBV13 with TRBJ1-2; 11 bases align to TRBD1. Germline loops: CDR1 PRHDT, CDR2 FYEKMQ (reference sequence). The CDR3 length is 15 residues. Trimming took 5 bases from V and 2 from J; bases not matched to a gene: 4. The CDR3 DNA sequence: TGTGCCAGCAGCCAAGGGACAGGGGGGAACTATGGCTACACCTTC. Its protein product is CASSQGTGGNYGYTF. Based on the CDR3 plus reference TRBV13 and TRBJ1-2, the full variable domain is AAGVIQSPRHLIKEKRETATLKCYPIPRHDTVYWYQQGPGQDPQFLISFYEKMQSDKGSIPDRFSAQQFSDYHSELNMSSLELGDSALYFCASSQGTGGNYGYTFGSGTRLTVV.

The rearrangement links TRBV2 to TRBJ1-1; D is undetermined. The germline gives CDR1 SNHLY, CDR2 FYNNEI. V was cut by 9 bases and J by 1 base, with 12 bases left in between. The CDR3 loop spans 13 amino acids. This chain's CDR3 is CARARERNTEAFF. CDR3 DNA sequence: TGTGCCAGGGCCAGAGAAAGGAACACTGAAGCTTTCTTT. The full variable domain, rest sourced from reference TRBV2 and TRBJ1-1, is EPEVTQTPSHQVTQMGQEVILRCVPISNHLYFYWYRQILGQKVEFLVSFYNNEISEKSEIFDDQFSVERPDGSNFTLKIRSTKLEDSAMYFCARARERNTEAFFGQGTRLTVV.

The chain links TRBV19 to TRBJ2-5, with TRBD2 identical over 13 bases. The CDR3 runs to 15 residues. CDR1 is LNHDA, CDR2 SQIVND, per germline (reference sequence). J was trimmed by 1 base and V by 10 bases; bases with no gene match: 6. The CDR3 coding sequence is TGTGCCACCGCACTAGCGGGGGGGGGCCAAGAGACCCAGTACTTC. Translating gives CATALAGGGQETQYF.

This chain joins TRBV4-2 and TRBJ1-2; no definite D call. This CDR3 is built from 15 residues. Deletions cut 1 base from V and 5 bases from J, with 14 bases between. Germline V gives CDR1 LGHNA, CDR2 YNFKEQ. The CDR3, as DNA: TGTGCCAGCAGCCAAGCTGGAGCACGAGGATATGGCTACACCTTC. It translates to CASSQAGARGYGYTF.

The CDR3 DNA reads TGCGCCAGCAGCCCAGGGGATTCGGGAAACACCATATATTTT. This encodes CASSPGDSGNTIYF. V gene TRBV5-1 combines with J gene TRBJ1-3, with a tentative D call TRBD1 (6 bases). V was pared by 4 bases and J by 4 bases, with 12 bases between. The germline V gene encodes CDR1 SGHRS and CDR2 YFSETQ. The CDR3 consists of 14 residues.

This chain uses TRBV4-1 with TRBJ2-3; 7 bases are shared with TRBD1. Germline V CDR1 and CDR2: MGHRA, YSYEKL. The junction had 7 bases not matched to a gene; V was cut back by 2 bases and J by 2 bases. This CDR3 has 16 amino acids. CDR3 in DNA: TGCGCCAGCAGCCAACTAGCCGGGACAGACACAGATACGCAGTATTTT. Amino acids: CASSQLAGTDTDTQYF.

In its sample, this clone was seen once. The genes are TRBV2 and TRBJ1-1, with 7 bases that match TRBD1. Germline loops: CDR1 SNHLY, CDR2 FYNNEI. V lost 8 bases to trimming and J lost 5 bases; unmatched junction nucleotides: 8. This CDR3 contains 13 residues. The chain's CDR3 is CASQGLTGTEAFF. DNA for the CDR3: TGTGCCAGCCAGGGCTTGACAGGGACTGAAGCTTTCTTT.

This clone was detected only a few times. The gene calls are TRBV6-6 and TRBJ2-2; D is perhaps TRBD2 (5 bases). The CDR3 consists of 15 residues. V was trimmed by 0 bases and J by 7 bases, leaving 12 bases between them. Germline V gene sequence: CDR1 MNHNY, CDR2 SVGAGI (reference sequence). The chain's CDR3 is CASSYSVRGSGELFF. In nucleotides, the CDR3 is TGTGCCAGCAGTTACTCCGTACGAGGGAGCGGGGAGCTGTTTTTT.

The chain has TRBV30 and TRBJ2-2; D gene ambiguous. The germline V gene has CDR1 GTSNPN and CDR2 SVGIG (reference sequence). V was cut by 2 bases and J by 5 bases, with 12 bases left in between. CDR3 length: 14 amino acids. The CDR3 DNA is TGTGCCTGGAGTATCGACCTCGGGACCGGGGAGCTGTTTTTT. Its protein is CAWSIDLGTGELFF.

This chain links TRBV5-5 with TRBJ2-5, with D unclear. Germline loops: CDR1 SGHKS, CDR2 YYEKEE (reference sequence). CDR3 size: 12 residues. The germline V and J ends were trimmed by 2 bases and 4 bases, with 6 bases remaining between them. CDR3 nucleotides: TGTGCCAGCAGCTTCTCACCAGAGACCCAGTACTTC. The encoded protein is CASSFSPETQYF.

The V gene is TRBV6-4, the J gene TRBJ2-7; no clear D gene. Per germline, CDR1 MRHNA and CDR2 SNTAGT. The V and J ends lost 5 bases and 6 bases respectively, with 14 bases between them. CDR3 size: 13 residues. In DNA form, the CDR3 reads TGTGCCAGCAGTAAAGGAGACGATGGCGAGCAGTACTTC. It codes for CASSKGDDGEQYF.

The chain joins TRBV18 to TRBJ2-5; D not resolved. Germline V lookup: CDR1 KGHSH, CDR2 LQKENI. The CDR3 runs 12 residues. V dropped 3 bases and J dropped 12 bases, with 14 bases sitting between them. The CDR3 reads CASSPRLGNEYF. The CDR3 DNA is TGTGCCAGCTCACCCCGGCTGGGCAACGAGTACTTC. Supplemented by reference TRBV18 and TRBJ2-5, the full variable domain reads NAGVMQNPRHLVRRRGQEARLRCSPMKGHSHVYWYRQLPEEGLKFMVYLQKENIIDESGMPKERFSAEFPKEGPSILRIQQVVRGDSAAYFCASSPRLGNEYFGPGTRLLVL.

The chain links TRBV6-2 or TRBV6-3 to TRBJ1-6; D might be TRBD1 (5 bases). Trimming pared 5 bases from V and 5 bases from J, leaving 13 bases between. The CDR3 extends over 15 amino acids. Germline loops: CDR1 MNHEY, CDR2 SVGEGT. The CDR3 DNA sequence: TGTGCCAGCAGTACTCCGGGACCTAATAATTCACCCCTCCACTTT. Residues: CASSTPGPNNSPLHF.

The V and J genes are TRBV6-1 and TRBJ1-5; D remains unclear. V dropped 0 bases and J dropped 8 bases, with 14 bases sitting between them. Germline V gene lookup returns CDR1 MNHNS and CDR2 SASEGT. This CDR3 is 15 amino acids long. Here the CDR3 reads CASSEAAPSVEPQHF. The CDR3 nucleotides read TGTGCCAGCAGTGAAGCGGCTCCGTCGGTGGAGCCCCAGCATTTT.

This chain joins TRBV12-3 or TRBV12-4 and TRBJ2-3, with D perhaps matching TRBD1 or TRBD2 (6 bases each). The CDR3 loop spans 13 amino acids. Trimming stripped 1 base from V and 6 bases from J, with 8 bases between. The CDR3 nucleotides are TGTGCCAGCAGTTTAGGGGGGGCGGATACGCAGTATTTT. It codes for CASSLGGADTQYF.

The chain links TRBV30 to TRBJ1-5; 8 bases map to TRBD1. V trimming: 2 bases; J trimming: 0 bases; junction bases outside the gene matches: 3. The CDR3 sequence is 15 residues long. Germline CDR1 and CDR2: GTSNPN and SVGIG (reference sequence). The CDR3 loop reads CAWSKGQASNQPQHF. CDR3 nucleotides: TGTGCCTGGAGTAAGGGACAGGCTAGCAATCAGCCCCAGCATTTT.

The CDR3 reads CATSVGLSNQPQHF. CDR3 sequence (DNA): TGTGCCACCAGTGTGGGGCTTAGCAATCAGCCCCAGCATTTT. This chain joins TRBV24-1 and TRBJ1-5, with D possibly being TRBD1 (5 bases). V was pared by 5 bases and J by 0 bases, with 7 bases between. Germline lookup yields CDR1 KGHDR and CDR2 SFDVKD. The CDR3 spans 14 residues.

This sequence joins TRBV19 and TRBJ1-2; no clear D. The V and J ends lost 3 bases and 2 bases respectively, with 19 bases between them. Germline V gene lookup returns CDR1 LNHDA and CDR2 SQIVND (reference sequence). CDR3 length equals 17 residues. Here the CDR3 DNA reads TGTGCCAGTAGTATTTCGTCCGCGCCGCAACTAAACTATGGCTACACCTTC. Translation gives CASSISSAPQLNYGYTF.

This chain links TRBV30 with TRBJ2-1; D possibly corresponds to TRBD1 (6 bases). CDR1 is GTSNPN, CDR2 SVGIG, per germline (reference sequence). This CDR3 comprises 17 residues. Trimming left V 0 bases short and J 6 bases short, with 21 bases between. The CDR3 sequence: CAWSVQGGLETFNEQFF. The CDR3 bases are TGTGCCTGGAGTGTACAAGGGGGATTGGAAACGTTCAATGAGCAGTTCTTC.

J is TRBJ2-7 and V is TRBV7-2; the D call may be TRBD1 or TRBD2 (5 bases each). This CDR3 has 17 amino acids. The V and J ends lost 0 bases and 4 bases respectively, with 19 bases between them. Germline CDR1 reads SGHTA; CDR2 reads FQGNSA. CDR3 DNA sequence: TGTGCCAGCAGCTTAGCCGAACCGGGACGGACTTATTACGAGCAGTACTTC. This encodes CASSLAEPGRTYYEQYF.